These 11 T cell receptor beta chains were sequenced from one sample in a study of CD8 T cells in ankylosing spondylitis. Study-wide points: Made up of several highly homologous variants, a TCR beta motif appeared characteristic of ankylosing spondylitis blood.

TCRdb ran MiXCR on the 5' RACE reads and lists one entry per CDR3 protein. The repertoire consists of hundreds of thousands of distinct CDR3 sequences, with about 11% occurring once and the leading ten covering more than 0.5%. Which antigens these TCRs recognize remains unknown. The sequenced sample consisted of blood, either unsorted or a sorted T cell fraction (not recorded which). The receptors originated from a male donor with ankylosing spondylitis.

This clonotype was counted many times. V gene TRBV20-1 combines with J gene TRBJ1-3, with a weak D call TRBD1 (5 bases). Germline CDR1 is DFQATT and CDR2 is SNEGSKA (reference sequence). Trimming removed 6 bases from V and 4 bases from J, with 16 bases in between. This CDR3 has 14 amino acids. For the CDR3, the DNA is TGCAGTGCCCCCAGGGTCGGCGGGGGAAACACCATATATTTT. Translated: CSAPRVGGGNTIYF.

Here the CDR3 reads CASSLFMGLGAFF. The CDR3 DNA reads TGTGCCAGCAGCTTATTTATGGGGCTAGGAGCTTTCTTT. This rearrangement joins TRBV7-9 to TRBJ1-1, with D possibly being TRBD1 (5 bases). Germline V CDR1 and CDR2: SEHNR, FQNEAQ (reference sequence). V lost 2 bases to trimming and J lost 10 bases, with 14 bases between them. The CDR3 loop spans 13 amino acids.

In this sample, this clonotype turned up a few times. The J gene is TRBJ1-5, the V gene TRBV27, with 8 bases identical to TRBD1. The CDR3 is 15 amino acids. V lost 5 bases, J lost 4 bases, and 7 bases stayed unmatched. CDR1 is MNHEY and CDR2 is SMNVEV in the germline V gene (reference sequence). The CDR3 DNA is TGTGCCAGCAGTCCCTGGGACAGGCCAAATCAGCCCCAGCATTTT. Its protein product is CASSPWDRPNQPQHF.

J is TRBJ2-1 and V is TRBV15; TRBD1 matches at 9 bases. CDR1 is LNHNV, CDR2 YYDKDF, per germline (reference sequence). The CDR3 sequence is 14 residues long. With V trimmed by 3 bases and J by 9 bases, 6 bases remained unmatched. This CDR3 is CATSSGDRAGEQFF. Written as DNA, the CDR3 is TGTGCCACCAGCAGTGGGGACAGGGCGGGTGAGCAGTTCTTC.

The rearrangement uses TRBV20-1 and TRBJ1-4; D is unresolved. CDR1 and CDR2 from the germline V gene are DFQATT and SNEGSKA (reference sequence). This CDR3 contains 13 residues. Trimming left V 2 bases short and J 7 bases short, with 11 bases between. The DNA for the CDR3 is TGCAGTGCTAGAAAATTAGCAGGTGAAAAACTGTTTTTT. Translating gives CSARKLAGEKLFF.

The chain combines TRBV5-1 with TRBJ2-6, with a weak D call TRBD1 (6 bases). V shed 5 bases and J shed 1 base, with 10 bases lying between them. The CDR3 length is 15 residues. Germline V gives CDR1 SGHRS, CDR2 YFSETQ. The CDR3 nucleotides read TGCGCCAGCAGGGCACAGGGTTCTGGGGCCAACGTCCTGACTTTC. It encodes CASRAQGSGANVLTF.

This clonotype was picked up a small number of times. This sequence joins TRBV10-3 and TRBJ2-5, with TRBD2 identical over 13 bases. V was clipped by 8 bases and J by 5 bases; unmatched bases: 8. CDR3 length: 15 residues. Germline V gene lookup returns CDR1 ENHRY and CDR2 SYGVKD. The CDR3 DNA reads TGTGCCATCTCTTGGACTAGCGGGGGAGGGGAGACCCAGTACTTC. As protein: CAISWTSGGGETQYF.

The V call is TRBV2, the J call TRBJ2-1; no definite D call. This CDR3 is 15 amino acids long. Trimming removed 6 bases from V and 1 base from J, with 13 bases in between. CDR1 and CDR2 from the germline V gene are SNHLY and FYNNEI. The CDR3 spells CASSSRSRSYNEQFF. The CDR3 coding sequence is TGTGCCAGCAGCAGTCGGTCTAGGTCCTACAATGAGCAGTTCTTC.

This clonotype was detected a few times. This sequence joins TRBV10-2 and TRBJ2-7; 10 bases align to TRBD2. In germline, CDR1 is WSHSY, CDR2 SAAADI. The CDR3 runs 13 residues. V gave up 6 bases and J gave up 3 bases; unmatched junction bases: 2. CDR3: CASSKREGYEQYF. The CDR3 DNA sequence: TGCGCCAGCAGCAAGCGGGAGGGCTACGAGCAGTACTTC.

The chain uses TRBV24-1 and TRBJ1-5; 8 nucleotides line up with TRBD1. After removal of 3 bases from V and 1 base from J, the junction contained 1 base not matched to a gene. Germline CDR1 KGHDR, CDR2 SFDVKD. The CDR3 contains 15 residues. CDR3 bases: TGTGCCACCAGTGATCGACAGGGGAGCAATCAGCCCCAGCATTTT. Its protein is CATSDRQGSNQPQHF.

There are a few counts of this clonotype. The chain combines TRBV10-2 with TRBJ1-2; D uncertain. Germline loops: CDR1 WSHSY, CDR2 SAAADI. The CDR3 consists of 13 residues. V lost 5 bases, J lost 4 bases, and 11 bases lay in between. The DNA of the CDR3 is TGCGCCAGCAGTCCCGGAAAGACCTATGGCTACACCTTC. Residues: CASSPGKTYGYTF.